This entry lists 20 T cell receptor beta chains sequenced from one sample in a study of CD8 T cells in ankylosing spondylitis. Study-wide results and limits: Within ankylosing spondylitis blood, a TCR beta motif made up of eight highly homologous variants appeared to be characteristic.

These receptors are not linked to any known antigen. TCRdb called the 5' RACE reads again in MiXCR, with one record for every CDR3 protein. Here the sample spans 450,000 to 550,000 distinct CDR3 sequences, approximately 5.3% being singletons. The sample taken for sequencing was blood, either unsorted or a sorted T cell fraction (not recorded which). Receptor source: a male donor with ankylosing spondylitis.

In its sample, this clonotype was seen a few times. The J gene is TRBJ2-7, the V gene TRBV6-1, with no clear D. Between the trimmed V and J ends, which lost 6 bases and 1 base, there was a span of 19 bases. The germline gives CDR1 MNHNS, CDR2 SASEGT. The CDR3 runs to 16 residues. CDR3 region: CASSPAQGGVSYEQYF. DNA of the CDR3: TGTGCCAGCAGCCCCGCTCAAGGTGGGGTTTCCTACGAGCAGTACTTC.

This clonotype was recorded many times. The CDR3 is CATSDYGHPTGTGELFF. The CDR3 region has the DNA TGTGCCACCAGTGATTACGGCCACCCCACGGGCACCGGGGAGCTGTTTTTT. J is TRBJ2-2 and V is TRBV24-1, with D unclear. Germline V CDR1 and CDR2: KGHDR, SFDVKD. Trimming removed 2 bases from V and 4 bases from J, with 16 bases in between. This CDR3 has 17 residues.

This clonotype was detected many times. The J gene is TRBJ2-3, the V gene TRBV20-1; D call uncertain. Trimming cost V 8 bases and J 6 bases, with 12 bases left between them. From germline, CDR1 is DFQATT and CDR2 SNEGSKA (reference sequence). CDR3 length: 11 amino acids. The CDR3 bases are TGCAGTACGCCTGCGAGGGATACGCAGTATTTT. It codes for CSTPARDTQYF.

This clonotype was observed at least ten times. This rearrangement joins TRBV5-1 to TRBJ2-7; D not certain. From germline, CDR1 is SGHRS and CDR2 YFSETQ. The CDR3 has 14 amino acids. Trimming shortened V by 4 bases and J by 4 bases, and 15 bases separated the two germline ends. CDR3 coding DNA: TGCGCCAGCAGCCTGGACGTCGGCCGATACGAGCAGTACTTC. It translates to CASSLDVGRYEQYF.

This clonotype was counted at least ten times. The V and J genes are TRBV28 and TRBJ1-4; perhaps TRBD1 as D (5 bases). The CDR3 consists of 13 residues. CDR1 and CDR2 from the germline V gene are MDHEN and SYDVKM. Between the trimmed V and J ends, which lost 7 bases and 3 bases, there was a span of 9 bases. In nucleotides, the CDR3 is TGTGCCAGCATAGACAGAGCTAATGAAAAACTGTTTTTT. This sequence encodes CASIDRANEKLFF. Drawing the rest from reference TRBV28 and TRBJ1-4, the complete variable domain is DVKVTQSSRYLVKRTGEKVFLECVQDMDHENMFWYRQDPGLGLRLIYFSYDVKMKEKGDIPEGYSVSREKKERFSLILESASTNQTSMYLCASIDRANEKLFFGSGTQLSVL.

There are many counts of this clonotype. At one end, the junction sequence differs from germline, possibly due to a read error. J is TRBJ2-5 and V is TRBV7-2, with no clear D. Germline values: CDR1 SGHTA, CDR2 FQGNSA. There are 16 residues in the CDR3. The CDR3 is CASTLTVATPQETQYF. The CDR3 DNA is TGTGCCAGCACCTTAACGGTAGCTACACCCCAAGAGACCCAGTACTTC.

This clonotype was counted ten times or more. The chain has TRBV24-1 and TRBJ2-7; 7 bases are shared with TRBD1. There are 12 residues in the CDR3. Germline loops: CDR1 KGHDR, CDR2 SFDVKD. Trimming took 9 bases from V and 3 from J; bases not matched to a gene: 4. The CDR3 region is CATWDRNYEQYF. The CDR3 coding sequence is TGTGCCACCTGGGACAGAAACTACGAGCAGTACTTC.

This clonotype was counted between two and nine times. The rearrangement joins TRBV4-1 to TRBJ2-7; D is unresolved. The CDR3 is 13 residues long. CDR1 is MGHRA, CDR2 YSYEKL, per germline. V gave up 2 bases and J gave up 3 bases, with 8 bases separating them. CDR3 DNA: TGCGCCAGCAGCCAAAGAAGTCGCTACGAGCAGTACTTC. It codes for CASSQRSRYEQYF.

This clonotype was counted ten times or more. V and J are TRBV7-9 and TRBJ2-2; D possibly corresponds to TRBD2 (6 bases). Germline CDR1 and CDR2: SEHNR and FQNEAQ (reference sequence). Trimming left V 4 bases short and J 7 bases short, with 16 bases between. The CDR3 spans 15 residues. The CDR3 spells CASSSLAFANGELFF. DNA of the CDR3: TGTGCCAGCAGCTCCCTAGCGTTCGCGAACGGGGAGCTGTTTTTT.

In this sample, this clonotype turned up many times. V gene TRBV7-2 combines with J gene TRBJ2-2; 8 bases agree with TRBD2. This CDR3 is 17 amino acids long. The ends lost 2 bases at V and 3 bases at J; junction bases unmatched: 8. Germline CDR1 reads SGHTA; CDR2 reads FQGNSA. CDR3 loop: CASSLSGGRTDTGELFF. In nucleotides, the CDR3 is TGTGCCAGCAGCTTATCGGGGGGGCGAACGGACACCGGGGAGCTGTTTTTT.

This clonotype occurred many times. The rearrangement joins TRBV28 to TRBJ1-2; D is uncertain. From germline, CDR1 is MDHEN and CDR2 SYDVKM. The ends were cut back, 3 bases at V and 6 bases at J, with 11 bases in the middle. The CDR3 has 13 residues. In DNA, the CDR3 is TGTGCCAGCAGTTTTGGGTTTAAAGATGGCTACACCTTC. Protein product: CASSFGFKDGYTF.

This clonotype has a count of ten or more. The CDR3 here is CASSSVGRTVNTEAFF. CDR3 bases: TGTGCCAGCAGCTCCGTGGGGCGGACAGTCAACACTGAAGCTTTCTTT. The rearrangement links TRBV6-1 to TRBJ1-1, with D tentatively TRBD1 (6 bases). Trimming removed 6 bases at V and 2 bases at J, with 19 bases between. The CDR3 has 16 amino acids. Germline lookup yields CDR1 MNHNS and CDR2 SASEGT.

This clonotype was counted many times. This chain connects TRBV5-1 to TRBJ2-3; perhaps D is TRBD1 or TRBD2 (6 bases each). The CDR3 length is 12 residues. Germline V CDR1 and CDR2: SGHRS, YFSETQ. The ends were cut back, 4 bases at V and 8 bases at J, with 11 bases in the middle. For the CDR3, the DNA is TGCGCCAGCAGCCGAGGGGGGTTTACGCAGTATTTT. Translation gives CASSRGGFTQYF.

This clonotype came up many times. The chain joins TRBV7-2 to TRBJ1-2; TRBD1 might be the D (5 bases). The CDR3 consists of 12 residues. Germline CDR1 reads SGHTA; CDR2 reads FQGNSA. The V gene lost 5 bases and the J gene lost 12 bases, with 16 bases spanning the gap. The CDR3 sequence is CASSRSRGPDTF. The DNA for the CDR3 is TGTGCCAGCAGCCGTTCAAGGGGCCCCGACACCTTC.

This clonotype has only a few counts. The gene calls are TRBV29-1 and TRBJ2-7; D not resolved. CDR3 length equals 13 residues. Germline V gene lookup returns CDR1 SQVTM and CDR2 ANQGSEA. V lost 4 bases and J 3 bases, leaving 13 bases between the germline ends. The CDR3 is CSVVTIANYEQYF. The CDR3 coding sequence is TGCAGCGTTGTTACTATTGCCAACTACGAGCAGTACTTC.

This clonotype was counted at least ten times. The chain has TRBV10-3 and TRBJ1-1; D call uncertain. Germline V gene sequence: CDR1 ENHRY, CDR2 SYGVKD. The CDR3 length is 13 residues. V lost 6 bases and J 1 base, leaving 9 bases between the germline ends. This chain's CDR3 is CAIREHPNTEAFF. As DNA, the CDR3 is TGTGCCATCAGGGAACACCCGAACACTGAAGCTTTCTTT.

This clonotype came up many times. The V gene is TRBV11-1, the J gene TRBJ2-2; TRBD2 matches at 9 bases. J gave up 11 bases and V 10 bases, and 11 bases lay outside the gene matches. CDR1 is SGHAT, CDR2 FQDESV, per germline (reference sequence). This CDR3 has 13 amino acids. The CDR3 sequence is CATQMWGTSELFF. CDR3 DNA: TGTGCCACACAAATGTGGGGGACTAGCGAGCTGTTTTTT. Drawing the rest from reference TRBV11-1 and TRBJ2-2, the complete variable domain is EAEVAQSPRYKITEKSQAVAFWCDPISGHATLYWYRQILGQGPELLVQFQDESVVDDSQLPKDRFSAERLKGVDSTLKIQPAELGDSAMYLCATQMWGTSELFFGEGSRLTVL.

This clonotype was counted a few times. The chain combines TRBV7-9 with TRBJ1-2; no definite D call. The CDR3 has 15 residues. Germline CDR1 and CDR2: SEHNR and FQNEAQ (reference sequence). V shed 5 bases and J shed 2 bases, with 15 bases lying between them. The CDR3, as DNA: TGTGCCAGCAGCCCCCGAGGCTCCTGGAACTATGGCTACACCTTC. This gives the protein CASSPRGSWNYGYTF.

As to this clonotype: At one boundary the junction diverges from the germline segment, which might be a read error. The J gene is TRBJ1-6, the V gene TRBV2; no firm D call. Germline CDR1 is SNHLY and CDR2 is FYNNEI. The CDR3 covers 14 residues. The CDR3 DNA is TGTGCCACCAGTCAGAGCTCCTATAATTCACCCCTCCACTTT. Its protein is CATSQSSYNSPLHF.

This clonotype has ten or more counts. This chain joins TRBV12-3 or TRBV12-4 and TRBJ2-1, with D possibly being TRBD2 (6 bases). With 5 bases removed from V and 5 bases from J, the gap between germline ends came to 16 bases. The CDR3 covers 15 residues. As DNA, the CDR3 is TGTGCCAGCAGTCACTTTTTGATAGCGGACAATGAGCAGTTCTTC. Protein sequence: CASSHFLIADNEQFF.